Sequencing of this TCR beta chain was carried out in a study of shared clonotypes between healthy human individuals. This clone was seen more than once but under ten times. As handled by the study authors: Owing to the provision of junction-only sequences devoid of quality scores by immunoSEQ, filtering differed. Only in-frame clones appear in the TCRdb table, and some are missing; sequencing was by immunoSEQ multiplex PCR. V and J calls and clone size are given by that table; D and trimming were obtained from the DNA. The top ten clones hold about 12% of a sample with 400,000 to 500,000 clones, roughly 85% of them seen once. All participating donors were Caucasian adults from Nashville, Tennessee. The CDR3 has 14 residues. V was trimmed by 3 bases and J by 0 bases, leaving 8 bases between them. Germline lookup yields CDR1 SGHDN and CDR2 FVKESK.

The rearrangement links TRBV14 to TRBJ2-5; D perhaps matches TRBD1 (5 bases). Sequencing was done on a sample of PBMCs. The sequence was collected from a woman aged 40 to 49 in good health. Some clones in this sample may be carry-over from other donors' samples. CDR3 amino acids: CASSQRQYQETQYF. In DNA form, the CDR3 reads TGTGCCAGCAGCCAGAGACAGTACCAAGAGACCCAGTACTTC.